The clone carrying this T cell receptor (beta chain) has just one count. Its cognate antigen is unknown. Other DNA variants within this sample encode the same CDR3. Generated by immunoSEQ multiplex PCR, the TCRdb table keeps only in-frame clones and is missing some. The table includes around 67,000 clones, nearly 90% detected once. This sample was included in a study of graft-versus-host responses after intestinal transplantation. Study in general: Multivisceral, liver-intestinal, or isolated intestinal grafts went to recipients. Anti-thymocyte globulin served as induction for all recipients, who then took tacrolimus and steroids for about three years.

Study-wide findings and caveats: Individuals who had graft-donor T cell macrochimerism had allografts that showed high graft-versus-host to host-versus-graft clonal ratios.

The CDR3 has 15 amino acids. Germline CDR1 reads MNHEY; CDR2 reads SMNVEV (reference sequence). V lost 7 bases and J 1 base, leaving 13 bases between the germline ends. The V gene is TRBV27, the J gene TRBJ2-2; the D gene is possibly TRBD1 (7 bases). The specimen was unstimulated CD8+ T cells sorted from spleen or lymph node cells, collected before transplant. This sequence was found in a human donor who was the organ donor for an intestinal transplant. The CDR3 sequence: CASTRGTVNTGELFF. The CDR3 bases are TGTGCCAGCACCCGGGGGACAGTGAACACCGGGGAGCTGTTTTTT.